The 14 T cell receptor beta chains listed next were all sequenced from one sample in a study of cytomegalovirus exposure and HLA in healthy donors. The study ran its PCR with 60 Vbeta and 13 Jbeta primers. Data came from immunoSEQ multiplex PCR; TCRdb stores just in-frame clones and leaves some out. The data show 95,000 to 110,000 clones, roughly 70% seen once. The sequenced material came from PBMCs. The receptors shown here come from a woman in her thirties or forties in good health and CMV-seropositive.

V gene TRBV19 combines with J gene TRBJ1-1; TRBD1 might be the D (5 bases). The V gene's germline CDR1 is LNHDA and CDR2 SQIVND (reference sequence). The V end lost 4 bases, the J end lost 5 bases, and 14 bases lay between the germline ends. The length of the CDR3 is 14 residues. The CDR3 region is CASSTAFGGTEAFF. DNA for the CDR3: TGTGCCAGTAGTACCGCCTTCGGGGGGACTGAAGCTTTCTTT.

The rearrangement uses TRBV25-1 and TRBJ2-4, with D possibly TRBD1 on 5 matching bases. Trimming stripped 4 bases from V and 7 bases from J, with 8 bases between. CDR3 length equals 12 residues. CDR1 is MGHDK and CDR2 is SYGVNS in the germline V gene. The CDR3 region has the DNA TGTGCCAGCAGTGCAGGGTGGAACATTCAGTACTTC. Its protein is CASSAGWNIQYF.

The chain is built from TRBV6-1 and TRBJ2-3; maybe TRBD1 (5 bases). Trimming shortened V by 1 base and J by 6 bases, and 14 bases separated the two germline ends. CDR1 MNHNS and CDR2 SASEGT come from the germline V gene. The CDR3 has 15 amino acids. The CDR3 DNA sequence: TGTGCCAGCAGTGAAGGGACACCAAGGTCGGATACGCAGTATTTT. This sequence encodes CASSEGTPRSDTQYF.

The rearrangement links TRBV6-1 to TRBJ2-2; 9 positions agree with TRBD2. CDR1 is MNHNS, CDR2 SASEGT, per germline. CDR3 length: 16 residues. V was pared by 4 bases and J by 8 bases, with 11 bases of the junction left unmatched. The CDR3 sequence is CASSGADSGRVGELFF. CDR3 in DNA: TGTGCCAGCAGTGGGGCGGATAGCGGGAGAGTGGGGGAGCTGTTTTTT.

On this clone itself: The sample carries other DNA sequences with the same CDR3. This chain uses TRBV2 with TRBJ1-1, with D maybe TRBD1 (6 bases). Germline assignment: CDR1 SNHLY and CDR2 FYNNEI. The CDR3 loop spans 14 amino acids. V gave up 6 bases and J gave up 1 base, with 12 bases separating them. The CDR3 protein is CASRSRGGNTEAFF. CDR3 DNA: TGTGCCAGCAGGTCCAGGGGCGGGAACACTGAAGCTTTCTTT.

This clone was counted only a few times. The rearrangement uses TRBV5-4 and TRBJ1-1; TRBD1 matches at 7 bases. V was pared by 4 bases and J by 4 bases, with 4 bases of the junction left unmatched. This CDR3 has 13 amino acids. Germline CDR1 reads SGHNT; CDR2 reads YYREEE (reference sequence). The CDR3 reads CASSPQGTTEAFF. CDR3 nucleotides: TGTGCCAGCAGCCCACAGGGGACCACTGAAGCTTTCTTT.

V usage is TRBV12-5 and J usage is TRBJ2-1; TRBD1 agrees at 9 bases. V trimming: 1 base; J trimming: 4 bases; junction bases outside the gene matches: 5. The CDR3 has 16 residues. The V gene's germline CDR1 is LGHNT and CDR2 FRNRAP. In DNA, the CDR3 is TGTGCTAGTGGTTTGGGGCGGGACAGGGCATACAATGAGCAGTTCTTC. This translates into CASGLGRDRAYNEQFF.

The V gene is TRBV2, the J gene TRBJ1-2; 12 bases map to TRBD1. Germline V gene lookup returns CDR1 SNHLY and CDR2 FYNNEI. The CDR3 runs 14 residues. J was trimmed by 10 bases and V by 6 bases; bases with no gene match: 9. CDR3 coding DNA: TGTGCCAGCAGAAGCACCGGGGACAGGGGGCCCTACACCTTC. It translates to CASRSTGDRGPYTF.

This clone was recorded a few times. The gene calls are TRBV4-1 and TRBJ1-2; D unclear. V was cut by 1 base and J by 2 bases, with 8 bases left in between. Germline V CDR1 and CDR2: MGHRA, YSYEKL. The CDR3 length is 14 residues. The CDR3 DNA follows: TGCGCCAGCAGCCAAGCCCCGGGAAACTATGGCTACACCTTC. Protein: CASSQAPGNYGYTF.

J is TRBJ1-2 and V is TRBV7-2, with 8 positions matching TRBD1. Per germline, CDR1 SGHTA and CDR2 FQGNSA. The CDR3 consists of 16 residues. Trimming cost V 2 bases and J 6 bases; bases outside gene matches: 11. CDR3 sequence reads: CASSLPARQGADGYTF. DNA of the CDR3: TGTGCCAGCAGCTTACCAGCGCGTCAGGGGGCAGATGGCTACACCTTC.

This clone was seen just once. In nucleotides, the CDR3 is TGTGCCAGCAGCCGCGAGATCACAGATACGCAGTATTTT. It codes for CASSREITDTQYF. The rearrangement uses TRBV7-3 and TRBJ2-3, with D uncertain. This CDR3 contains 13 residues. V was shortened by 5 bases and J by 2 bases, with 8 bases between the two germline ends. CDR1 is SGHTA and CDR2 is FQGTGA in the germline V gene.

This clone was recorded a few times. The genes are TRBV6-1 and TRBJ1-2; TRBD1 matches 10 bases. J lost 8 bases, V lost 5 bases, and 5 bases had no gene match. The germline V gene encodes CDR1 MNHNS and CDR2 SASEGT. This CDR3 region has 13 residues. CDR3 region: CASSSGTGEGYTF. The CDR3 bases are TGTGCCAGCAGTTCCGGGACAGGGGAAGGCTACACCTTC.

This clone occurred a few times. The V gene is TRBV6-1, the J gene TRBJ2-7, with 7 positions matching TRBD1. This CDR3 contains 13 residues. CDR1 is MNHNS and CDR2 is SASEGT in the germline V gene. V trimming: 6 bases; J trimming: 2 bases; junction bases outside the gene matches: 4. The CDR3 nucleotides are TGTGCCAGCAGCCGGGACAGCACCTACGAGCAGTACTTC. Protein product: CASSRDSTYEQYF.

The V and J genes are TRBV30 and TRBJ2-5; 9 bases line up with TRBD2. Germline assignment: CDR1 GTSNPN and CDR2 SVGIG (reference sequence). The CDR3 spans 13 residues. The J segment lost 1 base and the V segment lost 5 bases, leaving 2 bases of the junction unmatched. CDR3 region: CAWSAGGQETQYF. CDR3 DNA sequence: TGTGCCTGGTCAGCGGGGGGCCAAGAGACCCAGTACTTC.